The 17 T cell receptor beta chains given below trace back to one sample, sequenced in a study of blood T cells in healthy people across ages. Next came a second PCR, run for roughly 6 to 11 cycles, which used a sample-barcoded 5' primer along with a J-beta primer mix. TCRdb reprocessed the 5' RACE reads with MiXCR, giving one entry per CDR3 protein. The table records 790,000 or so distinct CDR3 sequences, 35% to 50% of them present only once. Sequences were obtained from blood. These receptors came from a man older than 75 in good health.

This chain connects TRBV20-1 to TRBJ2-7; D might be TRBD1 (5 bases). In germline, CDR1 is DFQATT, CDR2 SNEGSKA (reference sequence). V lost 1 base, J lost 6 bases, and 7 bases lay in between. The length of the CDR3 is 11 residues. The CDR3 region is CSARGQCEQYF. For the CDR3, the DNA is TGCAGTGCTAGAGGACAGTGCGAGCAGTACTTC.

Concerning this clonotype: It may be a read error: a sequence one base away is much more abundant. The CDR3 DNA reads TGTGCCAGCGGCCCAGGGGTTAAGACCCAGTACTTC. Residues: CASGPGVKTQYF. The chain combines TRBV7-2 with TRBJ2-5; TRBD1 might be the D (6 bases). The CDR3 has 12 amino acids. V shed 8 bases and J shed 6 bases, with 13 bases lying between them. Germline V gives CDR1 SGHTA, CDR2 FQGNSA. The full variable domain, its missing parts supplied by reference TRBV7-2 and TRBJ2-5, is GAGVSQSPSNKVTEKGKDVELRCDPISGHTALYWYRQSLGQGLEFLIYFQGNSAPDKSGLPSDRFSAERTGGSVSTLTIQRTQQEDSAVYLCASGPGVKTQYFGPGTRLLVL.

This clonotype was seen many times. The chain employs TRBV11-2 and TRBJ2-5; D is perhaps TRBD2 (5 bases). CDR3 length equals 14 residues. Trimming removed 1 base from V and 5 bases from J, with 11 bases in between. In germline, CDR1 is SGHAT, CDR2 FQNNGV. The CDR3 is CASSLASSRETQYF. For the CDR3, the DNA is TGTGCCAGCAGCTTAGCGTCTAGCAGGGAGACCCAGTACTTC.

The chain carries TRBV9 and TRBJ2-3; 9 bases fit TRBD2. Per germline, CDR1 SGDLS and CDR2 YYNGEE. The CDR3 sequence is 16 residues long. V shed 1 base, J shed 0 bases, and the junction held 3 bases outside the gene matches. CDR3 nucleotides: TGTGCCAGCAGCGTAATAACTAGCGGGAGCACAGATACGCAGTATTTT. Amino acid sequence: CASSVITSGSTDTQYF.

This clonotype has only a few counts. The V gene is TRBV4-2, the J gene TRBJ1-2; 7 bases fit TRBD1. The CDR3 is made up of 18 amino acids. Germline CDR1 is LGHNA and CDR2 is YNFKEQ. The V and J ends lost 0 bases and 1 base, in that order; junction bases with no gene match: 11. The CDR3 DNA is TGTGCCAGCAGCCAAGAGCCACCGGGACAGTCCTTTAACTATGGCTACACCTTC. This sequence encodes CASSQEPPGQSFNYGYTF.

Only a few counts were recorded for this clonotype. The genes are TRBV7-2 and TRBJ2-1, with 9 bases fitting TRBD2. V was pared by 4 bases and J by 6 bases, with 7 bases of the junction left unmatched. Germline CDR1 SGHTA, CDR2 FQGNSA. The CDR3 is 15 residues long. CDR3 sequence: CASSYGTSNLNEQFF. The CDR3 DNA sequence: TGTGCCAGCAGCTATGGGACTAGCAACCTCAATGAGCAGTTCTTC.

The V call is TRBV7-3, the J call TRBJ2-2; tentative D call: TRBD2 (6 bases). Germline V gives CDR1 SGHTA, CDR2 FQGTGA. The V end lost 5 bases, the J end lost 3 bases, and 16 bases lay between the germline ends. The length of the CDR3 is 16 residues. The CDR3 DNA follows: TGTGCCAGCAGCCCTTGGAGGGGAGGAGACACCGGGGAGCTGTTTTTT. Protein product: CASSPWRGGDTGELFF.

This rearrangement joins TRBV7-2 to TRBJ2-3; weak D call: TRBD1 (5 bases). Germline V gene sequence: CDR1 SGHTA, CDR2 FQGNSA. With 5 bases removed from V and 5 bases from J, the gap between germline ends came to 14 bases. CDR3 length equals 14 residues. CDR3 amino acids: CASSKSRAQDTQYF. The CDR3, as DNA: TGTGCCAGCAGCAAGAGCAGGGCCCAAGATACGCAGTATTTT. Supplemented by reference TRBV7-2 and TRBJ2-3, the full variable domain reads GAGVSQSPSNKVTEKGKDVELRCDPISGHTALYWYRQSLGQGLEFLIYFQGNSAPDKSGLPSDRFSAERTGGSVSTLTIQRTQQEDSAVYLCASSKSRAQDTQYFGPGTRLTVL.

This sequence joins TRBV9 and TRBJ1-1; D uncertain. V shed 9 bases and J shed 4 bases, with 16 bases lying between them. This CDR3 is 13 amino acids long. Germline-derived CDR1 and CDR2 are SGDLS and YYNGEE. In DNA form, the CDR3 reads TGTGCCACATCGACCGAGGAGGGCACTGAAGCTTTCTTT. It translates to CATSTEEGTEAFF.

The table lists this clonotype with a few counts. The chain uses TRBV28 and TRBJ2-3; D ambiguous. Trimming removed 5 bases at V and 2 bases at J, with 8 bases between. CDR1 MDHEN and CDR2 SYDVKM come from the germline V gene. The length of the CDR3 is 13 residues. The CDR3 sequence is CASSGENTDTQYF. The DNA of the CDR3 is TGTGCCAGCAGTGGGGAAAACACAGATACGCAGTATTTT.

The rearrangement joins TRBV7-9 to TRBJ2-1; D is perhaps TRBD2 (6 bases). Germline CDR1 and CDR2: SEHNR and FQNEAQ (reference sequence). The CDR3 covers 15 residues. V lost 5 bases, J lost 6 bases, and 17 bases lay in between. The CDR3 protein is CASSGQEGFSNEQFF. The CDR3 DNA is TGTGCCAGCAGCGGTCAGGAGGGATTTTCCAATGAGCAGTTCTTC.

CDR3: CSAKSGTPSSYEQYF. DNA of the CDR3: TGCAGTGCTAAGTCCGGGACACCGAGCTCCTACGAGCAGTACTTC. The chain is built from TRBV20-1 and TRBJ2-7, with D perhaps matching TRBD1 (6 bases). In germline, CDR1 is DFQATT, CDR2 SNEGSKA (reference sequence). The V and J ends lost 4 bases and 0 bases respectively, with 16 bases between them. The CDR3 sequence is 15 residues long.

This clonotype showed up just a few times. The chain is built from TRBV29-1 and TRBJ2-2; a possible D gene is TRBD2 (5 bases). The germline V and J ends were trimmed by 4 bases and 4 bases, with 10 bases remaining between them. The CDR3 runs to 13 residues. Germline assignment: CDR1 SQVTM and CDR2 ANQGSEA. CDR3 region: CSVGTAGTGELFF. The CDR3 DNA sequence: TGCAGCGTTGGAACTGCGGGCACCGGGGAGCTGTTTTTT.

About this clonotype itself: One base away lies a much larger clone, so this may be a sequencing read error. The chain is built from TRBV20-1 and TRBJ2-7; 9 nucleotides match TRBD2. The CDR3 extends over 13 amino acids. Losses at the gene ends were 5 bases for V and 2 bases for J; bases not matched to a gene: 4. Germline lookup yields CDR1 DFQATT and CDR2 SNEGSKA (reference sequence). CDR3 sequence: CSASSGETYEQYF. The CDR3 bases are TGCAGTGCTTCTAGCGGGGAGACCTACGAGCAGTACTTC.

This chain connects TRBV20-1 to TRBJ2-5; D is possibly TRBD1 (6 bases). The CDR3 consists of 14 residues. Trimming removed 5 bases from V and 2 bases from J, with 15 bases in between. Germline loops: CDR1 DFQATT, CDR2 SNEGSKA (reference sequence). The CDR3 DNA sequence: TGCAGTGCTTTGGGACAAGACTCGCAAGAGACCCAGTACTTC. Translated: CSALGQDSQETQYF.

This clonotype was seen only a few times. V usage is TRBV10-3 and J usage is TRBJ2-3, with 9 positions matching TRBD2. This CDR3 comprises 18 residues. Germline loops: CDR1 ENHRY, CDR2 SYGVKD. V shed 3 bases and J 5 bases; nucleotides not matched to a gene: 15. The CDR3 coding sequence is TGTGCCATCAGTGACGCCATTTTTCGAAGCGGGAGGCAAGATACGCAGTATTTT. It specifies CAISDAIFRSGRQDTQYF.

The sample holds a few counts of this clonotype. The chain has TRBV12-3 or TRBV12-4 and TRBJ2-7; 7 positions agree with TRBD2. The CDR3 has 16 amino acids. V shed 5 bases and J 1 base; nucleotides not matched to a gene: 11. CDR3 nucleotide sequence: TGTGCCAGCAGTCAACCAGCAGGAGCGGGGTCCTACGAGCAGTACTTC. Translating it yields CASSQPAGAGSYEQYF.